A selection of T cell receptor beta chains follows, all from one sample in a study of OX40 agonist ivuxolimab in advanced cancers. Produced via immunoSEQ multiplex PCR; TCRdb's table is partial and in-frame only. The sample yields under 50,000 clones, more than 60% seen once. The sequencing used CD4+ or CD8+ T cells sorted from blood, collected in a trial of the OX40 agonist ivuxolimab. The receptor source for this set is an adult with an advanced solid tumor such as melanoma, head and neck, liver or kidney cancer. The CDR3 runs from the conserved cysteine through the conserved F or W. Each record gives: D gene, clone size, J gene, V gene, CDR3 DNA, CDR3 protein. D genes are given only for firm matches. Clone size is shown for a subset of rows, as once, few, many or a class of expanded clone.

d_gene: NA; abundance: NA; j_gene: TRBJ1-3; v_gene: TRBV6-1; CDR3nt: TGTGCCAGCAGTGAAGCTACTACAGCAGCCGGAAACACCATATATTTT; CDR3aa: CASSEATTAAGNTIYF
d_gene: NA; abundance: once; j_gene: TRBJ1-1; v_gene: TRBV19; CDR3nt: TGTGCCAGTAGTATAGATCTGCAGAACACTGAAGCTTTCTTT; CDR3aa: CASSIDLQNTEAFF
d_gene: NA; abundance: few; j_gene: TRBJ1-1; v_gene: TRBV30; CDR3nt: TGTGCCTGGAGAGGGACGGCTAACACTGAAGCTTTCTTT; CDR3aa: CAWRGTANTEAFF
d_gene: NA; abundance: NA; j_gene: TRBJ2-2; v_gene: TRBV2; CDR3nt: TGTGCCAGCAGTGAAAACAGGTTCGCGAACACCGGGGAGCTGTTTTTT; CDR3aa: CASSENRFANTGELFF
d_gene: TRBD1; abundance: NA; j_gene: TRBJ1-5; v_gene: TRBV25-1; CDR3nt: TGTGCCAGCAGCCAAACAGGGGGCTATCAGCCCCAGCATTTT; CDR3aa: CASSQTGGYQPQHF
d_gene: NA; abundance: once; j_gene: TRBJ1-1; v_gene: TRBV14; CDR3nt: TGTGCCAGCAGCCACCTACAGGGACGGAACACTGAAGCTTTCTTT; CDR3aa: CASSHLQGRNTEAFF
d_gene: NA; abundance: NA; j_gene: TRBJ2-2; v_gene: TRBV9; CDR3nt: TGTGCCAGCAGCGTAGGCGGTGACACCGGGGAGCTGTTTTTT; CDR3aa: CASSVGGDTGELFF
d_gene: TRBD1; abundance: few; j_gene: TRBJ2-3; v_gene: TRBV30; CDR3nt: TGTGCCTTTGGACAGGGCACAGATACGCAGTATTTT; CDR3aa: CAFGQGTDTQYF
d_gene: TRBD2; abundance: NA; j_gene: TRBJ2-3; v_gene: TRBV19; CDR3nt: TGTGCCAGTAGTATAGGGACTAGCGGGGCAGATACGCAGTATTTT; CDR3aa: CASSIGTSGADTQYF
d_gene: NA; abundance: NA; j_gene: TRBJ2-2; v_gene: TRBV2; CDR3nt: TGTGCCAGCAGTGTAGGGGTAACCGGGGAGCTGTTTTTT; CDR3aa: CASSVGVTGELFF
d_gene: NA; abundance: NA; j_gene: TRBJ2-3; v_gene: TRBV5-1; CDR3nt: TGCGCCAGCAGCTTGGGTGCGGCTAGCACAGATACGCAGTATTTT; CDR3aa: CASSLGAASTDTQYF
d_gene: NA; abundance: NA; j_gene: TRBJ2-3; v_gene: TRBV19; CDR3nt: TGTGCCAGTAGTATAGGTGCAGGGTACCCAGATACGCAGTATTTT; CDR3aa: CASSIGAGYPDTQYF
d_gene: NA; abundance: NA; j_gene: TRBJ1-2; v_gene: TRBV28; CDR3nt: TGTGCCAGCAGTTTAGTCGCAGATCCGGCGAACTATGGCTACACCTTC; CDR3aa: CASSLVADPANYGYTF
d_gene: NA; abundance: NA; j_gene: TRBJ1-6; v_gene: TRBV11-2; CDR3nt: TGTGCCAGCAGCCTTGATCCGAATTCACCCCTCCACTTT; CDR3aa: CASSLDPNSPLHF